Following are 32 T cell receptor beta chains from one sample sequenced in a study of cytomegalovirus exposure and HLA in healthy donors. PCR primers comprised 60 Vbeta and 13 Jbeta primers. Repertoires were generated with immunoSEQ multiplex PCR, while TCRdb's copy carries only in-frame clones and drops some. The sample holds more than 100,000 clones, less than 85% seen once. The sequenced sample consisted of PBMCs. These TCRs come from a man aged 35 to 55 in good health and CMV-seronegative.

The V gene is TRBV10-3, the J gene TRBJ1-2, with 7 bases that match TRBD1. The CDR3 loop spans 14 amino acids. Germline CDR1 is ENHRY and CDR2 is SYGVKD. The J segment lost 2 bases and the V segment lost 8 bases, leaving 8 bases of the junction unmatched. CDR3 nucleotides: TGTGCCATCTCTGGGACAGTTGACAACTATGGCTACACCTTC. Translating it yields CAISGTVDNYGYTF.

The chain combines TRBV6-5 with TRBJ2-7; TRBD1 agrees at 9 bases. CDR1 MNHEY and CDR2 SVGAGI come from the germline V gene. V was pared by 7 bases and J by 4 bases, with 5 bases of the junction left unmatched. This CDR3 is 13 amino acids long. The CDR3 bases are TGTGCCAGCACCCGGACAGGGGCGTACGAGCAGTACTTC. Translated: CASTRTGAYEQYF.

The rearrangement links TRBV27 to TRBJ1-5, with 9 nucleotides matching TRBD1. Germline V gene data show CDR1 as MNHEY and CDR2 as SMNVEV (reference sequence). There are 18 residues in the CDR3. The junction had 9 bases not matched to a gene; V was cut back by 3 bases and J by 0 bases. CDR3 in amino acids: CASSFNTGTGSSNQPQHF. The DNA for the CDR3 is TGTGCCAGCAGTTTCAATACCGGGACAGGGAGTAGCAATCAGCCCCAGCATTTT.

The chain employs TRBV28 and TRBJ2-1; 14 bases line up with TRBD2. The CDR3 sequence is 16 residues long. Per the germline V gene, CDR1 is MDHEN and CDR2 is SYDVKM. With V trimmed by 4 bases and J by 8 bases, 7 bases remained unmatched. The CDR3 here is CASSSGTSGRADEQFF. In nucleotides, the CDR3 is TGTGCCAGCAGTTCCGGGACTAGCGGGAGAGCCGATGAGCAGTTCTTC.

This clone was detected ten times or more. This chain uses TRBV11-2 with TRBJ2-3; weak D call: TRBD1 (6 bases). Germline V CDR1 and CDR2: SGHAT, FQNNGV. The CDR3 is 17 residues long. With 3 bases removed from V and 2 bases from J, the gap between germline ends came to 18 bases. CDR3 DNA sequence: TGTGCCAGCAGCTTCGATACATCGGACAGATACACAGATACGCAGTATTTT. As protein: CASSFDTSDRYTDTQYF.

The chain is built from TRBV5-1 and TRBJ1-2; D ambiguous. The V gene lost 2 bases and the J gene lost 0 bases, with 5 bases spanning the gap. Germline V CDR1 and CDR2: SGHRS, YFSETQ. The CDR3 spans 13 residues. CDR3 bases: TGCGCCAGCAGCTTTACACCTAACTATGGCTACACCTTC. This translates into CASSFTPNYGYTF.

A single count supports this clone. This chain uses TRBV7-9 with TRBJ2-1; D not certain. The V end was cut by 5 bases, the J end by 7 bases, with 12 bases between. This CDR3 is 13 amino acids long. Germline loops: CDR1 SEHNR, CDR2 FQNEAQ (reference sequence). The CDR3 loop is CASSQPLVNEQFF. The CDR3 nucleotides read TGTGCCAGCAGCCAGCCTCTAGTGAATGAGCAGTTCTTC.

This clone was seen a few times. The CDR3 carries no conserved terminal phenylalanine or tryptophan, so it likely arises from a read error. The DNA is omitted, as the CDR3 cannot be located on it reliably, and the CDR3 follows TCRdb's listing. V gene TRBV7-9 combines with J gene TRBJ1-2; the listed D gene, TRBD1, was not tested against the DNA. Germline-derived CDR1 and CDR2 are SEHNR and FQNEAQ (reference sequence). The CDR3 spans 15 amino acids, including both terminal residues. The CDR3: CASSSGLGQSYGYTV.

This clone was picked up a small number of times. V usage is TRBV5-1 and J usage is TRBJ1-1, with 8 nucleotides matching TRBD1. V was pared by 4 bases and J by 4 bases, with 6 bases of the junction left unmatched. Germline assignment: CDR1 SGHRS and CDR2 YFSETQ. The CDR3 runs to 14 residues. The chain's CDR3 is CASSLGTGPTEAFF. The CDR3 nucleotides read TGCGCCAGCAGCCTGGGGACAGGTCCCACTGAAGCTTTCTTT.

The chain has TRBV6-6 and TRBJ2-3, with D perhaps TRBD1 (6 bases). The CDR3 extends over 14 amino acids. Looked up from germline, CDR1 is MNHNY and CDR2 is SVGAGI (reference sequence). Between the trimmed V and J ends, which lost 2 bases and 4 bases, there was a span of 10 bases. The CDR3 region is CASSYGQISDTQYF. In DNA form, the CDR3 reads TGTGCCAGCAGTTACGGACAGATCTCAGATACGCAGTATTTT.

The rearrangement joins TRBV2 to TRBJ1-1; the match to TRBD1 covers 8 bases. V lost 6 bases to trimming and J lost 3 bases; unmatched junction nucleotides: 3. CDR1 and CDR2 (germline): SNHLY, FYNNEI. The CDR3 loop spans 13 amino acids. This CDR3 is CASSSTGDTEAFF. The CDR3 DNA is TGTGCCAGCAGCTCGACAGGGGACACTGAAGCTTTCTTT.

The rearrangement links TRBV6-5 to TRBJ2-7; TRBD2 matches 8 bases. CDR3 length: 14 amino acids. From germline, CDR1 is MNHEY and CDR2 SVGAGI. The V and J ends lost 6 bases and 6 bases, in that order; junction bases with no gene match: 10. This CDR3 reads CASRHGGVSREQYF. DNA of the CDR3: TGTGCCAGCAGACACGGGGGGGTTTCTCGCGAGCAGTACTTC.

This chain joins TRBV27 and TRBJ1-4, with 9 bases matching TRBD1. The germline gives CDR1 MNHEY, CDR2 SMNVEV (reference sequence). The CDR3 spans 14 residues. V shed 1 base and J 6 bases; nucleotides not matched to a gene: 0. The CDR3 is CASSLWTGDEKLFF. CDR3 nucleotides: TGTGCCAGCAGTTTATGGACAGGGGATGAAAAACTGTTTTTT.

This chain uses TRBV7-9 with TRBJ1-2; tentatively, D is TRBD1 (6 bases). Germline CDR1 SEHNR, CDR2 FQNEAQ (reference sequence). The CDR3 consists of 16 residues. V was cut by 1 base and J by 0 bases, with 12 bases left in between. This CDR3 reads CASSLGAAGANYGYTF. The CDR3 DNA is TGTGCCAGCAGCTTAGGGGCCGCAGGGGCTAACTATGGCTACACCTTC.

The CDR3 loop is CASSEAGSTGDEKLFF. DNA for the CDR3: TGTGCCAGCAGTGAAGCGGGTTCGACAGGGGATGAAAAACTGTTTTTT. This chain uses TRBV6-1 with TRBJ1-4; TRBD1 aligns across 8 bases. V trimming: 0 bases; J trimming: 6 bases; junction bases outside the gene matches: 6. CDR3 size: 16 residues. CDR1 is MNHNS, CDR2 SASEGT, per germline.

The V and J genes are TRBV19 and TRBJ2-1; 8 bases align to TRBD2. CDR3 size: 14 residues. With 8 bases clipped from V and 4 bases from J, the junction kept 7 bases outside the gene matches. CDR1 is LNHDA, CDR2 SQIVND, per germline (reference sequence). The chain's CDR3 is CASVSGRGYNEQFF. CDR3 in DNA: TGTGCCAGTGTGAGCGGGAGAGGGTACAATGAGCAGTTCTTC.

CDR3 in DNA: TGTGCCAGCAGCTTAGCGCTTGGACGCCCCGGGGATGAAAAACTGTTTTTT. Its protein product is CASSLALGRPGDEKLFF. The chain joins TRBV7-6 to TRBJ1-4; no reliable D call. This CDR3 spans 17 amino acids. CDR1 SGHVS and CDR2 FNYEAQ come from the germline V gene. Deletions cut 0 bases from V and 6 bases from J, with 17 bases between. The full variable domain, rest sourced from reference TRBV7-6 and TRBJ1-4, is GAGVSQSPRYKVTKRGQDVALRCDPISGHVSLYWYRQALGQGPEFLTYFNYEAQQDKSGLPNDRFSAERPEGSISTLTIQRTEQRDSAMYRCASSLALGRPGDEKLFFGSGTQLSVL.

V is TRBV5-1 and J is TRBJ2-1; 12 nucleotides match TRBD2. The CDR3 has 15 residues. J was trimmed by 8 bases and V by 0 bases; bases with no gene match: 3. The germline gives CDR1 SGHRS, CDR2 YFSETQ. The CDR3 protein is CASSLGLAGADEQFF. Written as DNA, the CDR3 is TGCGCCAGCAGCTTGGGACTAGCGGGAGCTGATGAGCAGTTCTTC.

The chain combines TRBV7-2 with TRBJ2-5; the match to TRBD2 covers 14 bases. The CDR3 consists of 16 residues. Germline lookup yields CDR1 SGHTA and CDR2 FQGNSA. Germline trimming cut 8 bases from V and 0 bases from J; bases unmatched to any gene: 5. CDR3 DNA: TGTGCCAGCCGACGGACTAGCGGGGGGAACCAAGAGACCCAGTACTTC. Translated, it gives CASRRTSGGNQETQYF. The whole variable domain, filled in from reference TRBV7-2 and TRBJ2-5, reads GAGVSQSPSNKVTEKGKDVELRCDPISGHTALYWYRQSLGQGLEFLIYFQGNSAPDKSGLPSDRFSAERTGGSVSTLTIQRTQQEDSAVYLCASRRTSGGNQETQYFGPGTRLLVL.

The chain joins TRBV11-2 to TRBJ1-3; D is uncertain. Trimming cost V 2 bases and J 3 bases, with 2 bases left between them. The CDR3 has 12 amino acids. The germline V gene has CDR1 SGHAT and CDR2 FQNNGV. Here the CDR3 DNA reads TGTGCCAGCAGCTTACTTGGAAACACCATATATTTT. Its protein product is CASSLLGNTIYF.

The rearrangement uses TRBV28 and TRBJ2-7; TRBD2 agrees at 14 bases. Looked up from germline, CDR1 is MDHEN and CDR2 is SYDVKM. Trimming took 4 bases from V and 6 from J; bases not matched to a gene: 8. The CDR3 totals 16 residues. The CDR3 nucleotides are TGTGCCAGCAGTTCTCCTGGGACTAGCGGGAGCGGCGAGCAGTACTTC. Translated: CASSSPGTSGSGEQYF. Complete variable domain (other parts from reference TRBV28 and TRBJ2-7): DVKVTQSSRYLVKRTGEKVFLECVQDMDHENMFWYRQDPGLGLRLIYFSYDVKMKEKGDIPEGYSVSREKKERFSLILESASTNQTSMYLCASSSPGTSGSGEQYFGPGTRLTVT.

This sequence joins TRBV2 and TRBJ2-3; TRBD1 might be the D (6 bases). Germline V gene data show CDR1 as SNHLY and CDR2 as FYNNEI. The germline V and J ends were trimmed by 6 bases and 3 bases, with 7 bases remaining between them. CDR3 length equals 12 residues. As DNA, the CDR3 is TGTGCCAGCAGCGGACAGACAGATACGCAGTATTTT. Amino acids: CASSGQTDTQYF.

The chain recombines TRBV2 with TRBJ2-2; D is possibly TRBD1 (6 bases). This CDR3 spans 15 amino acids. V was cut by 4 bases and J by 5 bases, with 14 bases left in between. Per the germline V gene, CDR1 is SNHLY and CDR2 is FYNNEI. CDR3 in amino acids: CASSASGAGTGELFF. The CDR3 DNA reads as TGTGCCAGCAGTGCTTCAGGGGCAGGAACCGGGGAGCTGTTTTTT. The full variable domain, in which reference TRBV2 and TRBJ2-2 provide the parts outside the CDR3, is EPEVTQTPSHQVTQMGQEVILRCVPISNHLYFYWYRQILGQKVEFLVSFYNNEISEKSEIFDDQFSVERPDGSNFTLKIRSTKLEDSAMYFCASSASGAGTGELFFGEGSRLTVL.

J is TRBJ2-3 and V is TRBV5-4; D is unclear. This CDR3 has 12 residues. Germline loops: CDR1 SGHNT, CDR2 YYREEE (reference sequence). Trimming took 0 bases from V and 5 from J, leaving 4 bases between them. The CDR3 DNA reads TGTGCCAGCAGCTTGGTCCTAGATACGCAGTATTTT. It encodes CASSLVLDTQYF.

The chain joins TRBV5-1 to TRBJ2-5, with 7 nucleotides matching TRBD1. The CDR3 sequence is 15 residues long. CDR1 and CDR2 from the germline V gene are SGHRS and YFSETQ. The trim removed 1 base at V and 3 bases at J, leaving 6 bases unmatched. CDR3 DNA: TGCGCCAGCAGCTTGCAAGGGACAGACAAAGAGACCCAGTACTTC. Amino acids: CASSLQGTDKETQYF. The entire variable domain, with the rest obtained from reference TRBV5-1 and TRBJ2-5, is as follows: KAGVTQTPRYLIKTRGQQVTLSCSPISGHRSVSWYQQTPGQGLQFLFEYFSETQRNKGNFPGRFSGRQFSNSRSEMNVSTLELGDSALYLCASSLQGTDKETQYFGPGTRLLVL.

The V and J genes are TRBV28 and TRBJ2-1, with D possibly matching TRBD2 (5 bases). The germline CDR1 and CDR2 sequences are MDHEN and SYDVKM. The ends were cut back, 4 bases at V and 5 bases at J, with 12 bases in the middle. The CDR3 extends over 14 amino acids. The CDR3 DNA reads TGTGCCAGCAGTTCGCCCGTCGGGAACAATGAGCAGTTCTTC. Translation: CASSSPVGNNEQFF.

The chain uses TRBV2 and TRBJ2-7, with D tentatively TRBD2 (5 bases). Germline V gene sequence: CDR1 SNHLY, CDR2 FYNNEI. The CDR3 runs to 13 residues. V lost 10 bases and J 5 bases, leaving 18 bases between the germline ends. CDR3 region: CANTQIPGNEQYF. The CDR3 nucleotides are TGTGCCAACACGCAAATCCCCGGGAACGAGCAGTACTTC.

V and J are TRBV7-9 and TRBJ1-2; a possible D gene is TRBD1 (6 bases). Deletions cut 5 bases from V and 5 bases from J, with 15 bases between. CDR1 and CDR2 (germline): SEHNR, FQNEAQ (reference sequence). The CDR3 runs to 14 residues. The CDR3 DNA reads as TGTGCCAGCAGCCTCCGAGGGACATTGTATGGCTACACCTTC. Its protein product is CASSLRGTLYGYTF.

The V and J genes are TRBV7-9 and TRBJ2-1; a possible D gene is TRBD1 (8 bases). V was pared by 5 bases and J by 9 bases, with 17 bases between. Germline lookup yields CDR1 SEHNR and CDR2 FQNEAQ (reference sequence). The CDR3 is 14 residues long. CDR3 protein: CASSIRQGRAEQFF. CDR3 in DNA: TGTGCCAGCAGCATCAGACAGGGGAGGGCTGAGCAGTTCTTC. Complete variable domain (other parts from reference TRBV7-9 and TRBJ2-1): DTGVSQNPRHKITKRGQNVTFRCDPISEHNRLYWYRQTLGQGPEFLTYFQNEAQLEKSRLLSDRFSAERPKGSFSTLEIQRTEQGDSAMYLCASSIRQGRAEQFFGPGTRLTVL.

The J gene is TRBJ2-2, the V gene TRBV10-2; 12 bases are a match to TRBD2. Germline-derived CDR1 and CDR2 are WSHSY and SAAADI. V lost 9 bases, J lost 4 bases, and 3 bases stayed unmatched. The CDR3 is 14 residues long. CDR3 sequence reads: CASGLAGFTGELFF. For the CDR3, the DNA is TGCGCCAGTGGACTAGCGGGATTCACCGGGGAGCTGTTTTTT.

CDR3 sequence reads: CASSPQIAGGPYEQYF. In DNA, the CDR3 is TGCGCCAGCAGCCCCCAAATAGCGGGGGGCCCCTACGAGCAGTACTTC. V usage is TRBV4-1 and J usage is TRBJ2-7, with TRBD2 matching over 10 bases. CDR1 and CDR2 (germline): MGHRA, YSYEKL. This CDR3 has 16 amino acids. With 4 bases clipped from V and 2 bases from J, the junction kept 8 bases outside the gene matches.

This sequence joins TRBV6-6 and TRBJ2-5; TRBD1 might be the D (6 bases). V was trimmed by 2 bases and J by 4 bases, leaving 11 bases between them. This CDR3 has 14 residues. The germline V gene encodes CDR1 MNHNY and CDR2 SVGAGI (reference sequence). CDR3 region: CASSYGGQIETQYF. CDR3 DNA sequence: TGTGCCAGCAGTTACGGGGGACAAATAGAGACCCAGTACTTC.